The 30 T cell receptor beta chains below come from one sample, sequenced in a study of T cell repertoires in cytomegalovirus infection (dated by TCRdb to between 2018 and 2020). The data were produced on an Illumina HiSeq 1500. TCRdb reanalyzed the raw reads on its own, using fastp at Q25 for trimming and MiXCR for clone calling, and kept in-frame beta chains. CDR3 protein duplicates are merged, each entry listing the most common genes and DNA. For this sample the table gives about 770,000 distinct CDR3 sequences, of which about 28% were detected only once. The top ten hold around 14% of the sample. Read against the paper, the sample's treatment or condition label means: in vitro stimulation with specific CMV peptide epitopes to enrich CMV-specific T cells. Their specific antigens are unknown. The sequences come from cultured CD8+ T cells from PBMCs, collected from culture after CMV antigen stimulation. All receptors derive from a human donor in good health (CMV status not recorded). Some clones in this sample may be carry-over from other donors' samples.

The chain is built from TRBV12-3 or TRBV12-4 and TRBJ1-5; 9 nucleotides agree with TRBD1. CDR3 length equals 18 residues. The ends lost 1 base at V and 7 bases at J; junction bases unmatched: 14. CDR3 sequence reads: CASSLGRIPGQGAQPQHF. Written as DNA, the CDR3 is TGTGCCAGCAGTTTAGGCCGAATCCCGGGACAGGGCGCACAGCCCCAGCATTTT.

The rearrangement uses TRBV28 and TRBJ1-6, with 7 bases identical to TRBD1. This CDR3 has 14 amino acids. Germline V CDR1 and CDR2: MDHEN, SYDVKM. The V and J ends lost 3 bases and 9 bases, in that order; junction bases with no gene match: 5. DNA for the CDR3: TGTGCCAGCAGTTTTACAGGGGAACTTTCACCCCTCCACTTT. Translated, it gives CASSFTGELSPLHF.

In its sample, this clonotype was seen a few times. Written as DNA, the CDR3 is TGTGCCAGCAGCCCCGGGCCGGGGTCTGAGCAGTTCTTC. It yields the protein CASSPGPGSEQFF. The rearrangement links TRBV7-6 to TRBJ2-1; D is possibly TRBD2 (5 bases). V gave up 5 bases and J gave up 9 bases, with 14 bases separating them. The length of the CDR3 is 13 residues. Germline V CDR1 and CDR2: SGHVS, FNYEAQ.

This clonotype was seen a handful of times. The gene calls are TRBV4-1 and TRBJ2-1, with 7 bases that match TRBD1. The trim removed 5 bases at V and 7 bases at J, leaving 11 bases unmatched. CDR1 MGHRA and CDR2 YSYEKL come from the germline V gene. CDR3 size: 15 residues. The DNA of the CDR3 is TGCGCCAGCAGCTCCCGAGGGGGCCCGGTGAATGAGCAGTTCTTC. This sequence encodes CASSSRGGPVNEQFF.

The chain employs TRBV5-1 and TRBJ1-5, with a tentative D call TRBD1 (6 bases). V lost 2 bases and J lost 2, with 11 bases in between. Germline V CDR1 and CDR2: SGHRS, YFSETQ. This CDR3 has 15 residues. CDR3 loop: CASSFSGAGNQPQHF. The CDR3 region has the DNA TGCGCCAGCAGCTTCTCGGGGGCAGGCAATCAGCCCCAGCATTTT.

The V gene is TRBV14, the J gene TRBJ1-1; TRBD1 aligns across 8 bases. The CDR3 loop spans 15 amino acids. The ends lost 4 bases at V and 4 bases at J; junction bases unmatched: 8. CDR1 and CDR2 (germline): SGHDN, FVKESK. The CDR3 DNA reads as TGTGCCAGCAGCCCATACAGGGGGGGGAGCACTGAAGCTTTCTTT. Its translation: CASSPYRGGSTEAFF. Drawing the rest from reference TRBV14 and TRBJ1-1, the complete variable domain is EAGVTQFPSHSVIEKGQTVTLRCDPISGHDNLYWYRRVMGKEIKFLLHFVKESKQDESGMPNNRFLAERTGGTYSTLKVQPAELEDSGVYFCASSPYRGGSTEAFFGQGTRLTVV.

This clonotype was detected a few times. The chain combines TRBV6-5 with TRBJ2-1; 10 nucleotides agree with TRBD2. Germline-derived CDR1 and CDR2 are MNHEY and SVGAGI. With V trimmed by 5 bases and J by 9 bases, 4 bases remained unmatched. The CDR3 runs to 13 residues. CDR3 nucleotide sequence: TGTGCCAGCAGTAGCGGGGGGGCGTTTGAGCAGTTCTTC. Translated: CASSSGGAFEQFF.

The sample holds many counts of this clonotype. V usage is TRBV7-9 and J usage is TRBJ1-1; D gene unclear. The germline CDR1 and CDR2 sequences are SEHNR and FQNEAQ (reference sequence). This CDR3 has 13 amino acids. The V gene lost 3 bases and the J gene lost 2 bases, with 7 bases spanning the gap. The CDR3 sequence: CASSFPVNTEAFF. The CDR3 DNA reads TGTGCCAGCAGCTTCCCAGTTAACACTGAAGCTTTCTTT.

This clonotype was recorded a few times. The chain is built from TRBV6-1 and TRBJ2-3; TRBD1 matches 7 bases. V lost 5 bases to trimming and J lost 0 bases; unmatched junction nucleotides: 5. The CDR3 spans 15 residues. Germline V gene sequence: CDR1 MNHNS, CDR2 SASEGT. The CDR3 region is CASSTYRGSTDTQYF. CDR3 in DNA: TGTGCCAGCAGTACCTACAGGGGCAGCACAGATACGCAGTATTTT.

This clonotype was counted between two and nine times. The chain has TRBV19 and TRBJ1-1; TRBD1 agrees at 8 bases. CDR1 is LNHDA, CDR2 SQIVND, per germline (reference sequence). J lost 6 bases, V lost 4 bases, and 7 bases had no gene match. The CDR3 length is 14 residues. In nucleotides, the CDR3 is TGTGCCAGTAGTACCAAAGGGACAGGCCCTGAAGCTTTCTTT. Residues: CASSTKGTGPEAFF. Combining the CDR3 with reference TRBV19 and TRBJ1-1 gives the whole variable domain DGGITQSPKYLFRKEGQNVTLSCEQNLNHDAMYWYRQDPGQGLRLIYYSQIVNDFQKGDIAEGYSVSREKKESFPLTVTSAQKNPTAFYLCASSTKGTGPEAFFGQGTRLTVV.

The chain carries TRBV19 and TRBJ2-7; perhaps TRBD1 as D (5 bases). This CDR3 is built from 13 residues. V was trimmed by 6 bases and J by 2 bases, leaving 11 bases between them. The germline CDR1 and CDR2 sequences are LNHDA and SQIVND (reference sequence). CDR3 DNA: TGTGCCAGTAGCCTCAGGGAAACCTACGAGCAGTACTTC. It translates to CASSLRETYEQYF.

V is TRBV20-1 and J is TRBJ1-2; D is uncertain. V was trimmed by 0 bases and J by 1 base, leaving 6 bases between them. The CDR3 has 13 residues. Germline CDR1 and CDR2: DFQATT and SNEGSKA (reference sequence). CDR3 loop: CSARERINYGYTF. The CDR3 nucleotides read TGCAGTGCTAGAGAACGGATTAACTATGGCTACACCTTC.

CDR3 amino acids: CAIKIRDNYEQYF. CDR3 in DNA: TGTGCCATCAAGATCCGGGACAACTACGAGCAGTACTTC. This sequence joins TRBV10-3 and TRBJ2-7, with a possible D match to TRBD1 (6 bases). The germline V and J ends were trimmed by 7 bases and 3 bases, with 13 bases remaining between them. CDR3 size: 13 residues. Per the germline V gene, CDR1 is ENHRY and CDR2 is SYGVKD.

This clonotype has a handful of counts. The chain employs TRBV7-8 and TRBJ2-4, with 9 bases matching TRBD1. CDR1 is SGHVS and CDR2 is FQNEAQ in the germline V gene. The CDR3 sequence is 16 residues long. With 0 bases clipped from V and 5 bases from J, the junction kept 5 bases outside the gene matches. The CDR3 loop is CASSLARDRVQNIQYF. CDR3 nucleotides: TGTGCCAGCAGCTTAGCGAGGGACAGGGTCCAAAACATTCAGTACTTC.

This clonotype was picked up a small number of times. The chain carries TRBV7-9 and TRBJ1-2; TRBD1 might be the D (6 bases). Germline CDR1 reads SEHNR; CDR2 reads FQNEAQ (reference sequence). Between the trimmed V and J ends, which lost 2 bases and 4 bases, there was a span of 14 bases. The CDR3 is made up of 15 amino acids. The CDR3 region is CASSLPGQLLYGYTF. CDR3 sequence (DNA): TGTGCCAGCAGCTTACCAGGACAGCTACTCTATGGCTACACCTTC.

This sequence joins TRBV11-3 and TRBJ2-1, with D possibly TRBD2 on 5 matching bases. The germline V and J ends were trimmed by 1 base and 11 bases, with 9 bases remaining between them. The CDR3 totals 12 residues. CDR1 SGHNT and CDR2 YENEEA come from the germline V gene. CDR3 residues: CASSLGGVKQFF. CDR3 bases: TGTGCCAGCAGCTTAGGGGGAGTGAAGCAGTTCTTC.

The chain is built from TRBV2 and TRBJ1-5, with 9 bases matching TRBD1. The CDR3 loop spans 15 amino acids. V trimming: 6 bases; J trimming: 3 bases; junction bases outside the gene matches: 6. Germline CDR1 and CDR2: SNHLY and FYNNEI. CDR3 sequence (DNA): TGTGCCAGCAGCGGGACAGGGTCCCTCAATCAGCCCCAGCATTTT. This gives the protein CASSGTGSLNQPQHF.

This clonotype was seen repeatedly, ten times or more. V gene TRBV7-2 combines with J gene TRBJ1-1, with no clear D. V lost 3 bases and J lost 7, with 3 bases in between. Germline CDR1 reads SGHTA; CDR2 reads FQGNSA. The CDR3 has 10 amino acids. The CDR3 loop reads CASSFVEAFF. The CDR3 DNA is TGTGCCAGCAGCTTTGTTGAAGCTTTCTTT. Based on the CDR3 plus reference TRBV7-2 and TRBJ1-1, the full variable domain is GAGVSQSPSNKVTEKGKDVELRCDPISGHTALYWYRQSLGQGLEFLIYFQGNSAPDKSGLPSDRFSAERTGGSVSTLTIQRTQQEDSAVYLCASSFVEAFFGQGTRLTVV.

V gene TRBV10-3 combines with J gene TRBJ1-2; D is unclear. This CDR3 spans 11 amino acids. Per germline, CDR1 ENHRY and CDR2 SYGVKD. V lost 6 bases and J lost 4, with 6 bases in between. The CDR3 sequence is CAIRQPYGYTF. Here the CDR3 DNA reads TGTGCCATCAGGCAGCCCTATGGCTACACCTTC.

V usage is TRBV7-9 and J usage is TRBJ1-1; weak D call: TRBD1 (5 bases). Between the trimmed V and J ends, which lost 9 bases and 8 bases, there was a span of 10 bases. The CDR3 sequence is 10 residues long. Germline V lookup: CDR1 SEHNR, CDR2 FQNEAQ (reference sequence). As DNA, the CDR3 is TGTGCCAGTTCAGGGTCAGAAGCTTTCTTT. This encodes CASSGSEAFF.

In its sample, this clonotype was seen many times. CDR3 nucleotides: TGTGCCAGCAGCCTAGTGTCAGGGGGCGGGGAGCTGTTTTTT. It encodes CASSLVSGGGELFF. The chain employs TRBV7-8 and TRBJ2-2; TRBD1 agrees at 7 bases. Germline lookup yields CDR1 SGHVS and CDR2 FQNEAQ. The CDR3 runs to 14 residues. Germline trimming cut 5 bases from V and 7 bases from J; bases unmatched to any gene: 7.

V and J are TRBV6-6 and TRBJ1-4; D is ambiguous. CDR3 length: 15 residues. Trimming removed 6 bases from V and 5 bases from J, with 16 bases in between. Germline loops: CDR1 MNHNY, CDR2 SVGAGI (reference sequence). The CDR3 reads CASSEVEAVNEKLFF. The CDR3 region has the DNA TGTGCCAGCAGCGAGGTAGAGGCAGTGAATGAAAAACTGTTTTTT.

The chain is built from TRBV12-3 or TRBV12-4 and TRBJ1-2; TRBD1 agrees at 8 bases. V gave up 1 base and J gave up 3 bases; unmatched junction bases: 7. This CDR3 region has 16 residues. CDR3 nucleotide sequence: TGTGCCAGCAGTTTAGTAACAGGGGGTAGTGACTATGGCTACACCTTC. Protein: CASSLVTGGSDYGYTF.

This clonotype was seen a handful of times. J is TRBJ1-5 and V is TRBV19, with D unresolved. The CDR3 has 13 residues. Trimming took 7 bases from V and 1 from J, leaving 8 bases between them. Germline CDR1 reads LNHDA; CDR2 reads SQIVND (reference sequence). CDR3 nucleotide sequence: TGTGCCAGTACTGGACTGAGCAATCAGCCCCAGCATTTT. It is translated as CASTGLSNQPQHF.

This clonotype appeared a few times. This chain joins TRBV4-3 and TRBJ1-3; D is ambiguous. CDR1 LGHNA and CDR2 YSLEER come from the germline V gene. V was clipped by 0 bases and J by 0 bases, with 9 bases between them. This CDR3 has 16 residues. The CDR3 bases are TGCGCCAGCAGCCAAGATCAACGGGGCTCTGGAAACACCATATATTTT. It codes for CASSQDQRGSGNTIYF.

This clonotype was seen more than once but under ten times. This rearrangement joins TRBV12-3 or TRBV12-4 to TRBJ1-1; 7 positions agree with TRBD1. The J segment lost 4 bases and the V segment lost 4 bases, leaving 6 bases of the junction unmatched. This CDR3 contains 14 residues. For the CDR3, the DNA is TGTGCCAGCAGTTACACAGGGGTAGGCACTGAAGCTTTCTTT. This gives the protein CASSYTGVGTEAFF.

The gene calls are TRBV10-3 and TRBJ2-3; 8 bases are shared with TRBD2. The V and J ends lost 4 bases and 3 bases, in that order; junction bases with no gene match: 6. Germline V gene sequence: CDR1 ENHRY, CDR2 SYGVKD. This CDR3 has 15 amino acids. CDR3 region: CAISGKRGPTDTQYF. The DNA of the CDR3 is TGTGCCATCAGTGGTAAGCGGGGGCCGACAGATACGCAGTATTTT.

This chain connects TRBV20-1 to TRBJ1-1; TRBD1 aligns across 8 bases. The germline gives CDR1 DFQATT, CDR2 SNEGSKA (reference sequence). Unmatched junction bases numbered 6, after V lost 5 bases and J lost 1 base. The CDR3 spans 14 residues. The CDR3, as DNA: TGCAGTGCTCATGACAGGGGTTGGAACACTGAAGCTTTCTTT. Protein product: CSAHDRGWNTEAFF.

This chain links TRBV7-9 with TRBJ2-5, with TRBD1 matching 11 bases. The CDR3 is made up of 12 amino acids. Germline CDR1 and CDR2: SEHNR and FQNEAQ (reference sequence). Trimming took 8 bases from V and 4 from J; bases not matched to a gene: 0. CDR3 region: CASGTGGETQYF. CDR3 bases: TGTGCCAGCGGGACAGGGGGAGAGACCCAGTACTTC.

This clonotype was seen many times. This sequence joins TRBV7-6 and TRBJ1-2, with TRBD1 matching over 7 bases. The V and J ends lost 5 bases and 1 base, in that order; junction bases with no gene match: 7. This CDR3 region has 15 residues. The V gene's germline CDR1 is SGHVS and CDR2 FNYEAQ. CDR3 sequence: CASSPGTARNYGYTF. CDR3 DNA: TGTGCCAGCAGCCCGGGGACAGCCCGTAACTATGGCTACACCTTC.